A selection of T cell receptor beta chains follows, all from one sample in a study of control samples from healthy donors and cancer patients. Here immunoSEQ multiplex PCR was the method, and the copy in TCRdb shows in-frame clones only, minus some. The data show roughly 170,000 clones, roughly 95% seen once. The source material was blood. These receptor sequences come from a woman aged 55-70 years in good health. CDR3s include the opening cysteine and the closing phenylalanine or tryptophan. A D gene is named only where the DNA matches it firmly. The size entry is marked missing in some rows and otherwise reads once, few, many or a size class.

NA,TRBJ1-2,NA,TRBV10-3,TGTGCCGGATCACCGGGCCTGAAGGCCGGCTACACCTTC,CAGSPGLKAGYTF
TRBD2,TRBJ2-2,once,TRBV7-9,TGTGCCAGCAGCTTTACCCTTAGCGGGGGGAGACCGAACACCGGGGAGCTGTTTTTT,CASSFTLSGGRPNTGELFF
NA,TRBJ2-2,NA,TRBV7-9,TGTGCCAGCAGTCAGACACAAAACACCGGGGAGCTGTTTTTT,CASSQTQNTGELFF
NA,TRBJ1-3,NA,TRBV18,TGTGCCAGCTCACCACTTGGGCAGCATGGAAACACCATATATTTT,CASSPLGQHGNTIYF
TRBD1,TRBJ1-1,NA,TRBV7-9,TGTGCCAGCAGCTTACAGGGGGCGTACACTGAAGCTTTCTTT,CASSLQGAYTEAFF
NA,TRBJ2-5,NA,TRBV5-1,TGCGCCAGCAGCTTGGTCAGAAACTCTGGGGAGACCCAGTACTTC,CASSLVRNSGETQYF
NA,TRBJ1-1,NA,TRBV6-5,TGTGCCAGCAGCCGGTCCGGGGGCATGAACACTGAAGCTTTCTTT,CASSRSGGMNTEAFF
NA,TRBJ1-1,NA,TRBV7-8,TGTGCCAGCAGCTTGAGCACCCACATGGAAGCTTTCTTT,CASSLSTHMEAFF
NA,TRBJ2-1,NA,TRBV5-1,TGCGCCAGCAGCCACCCGGGACTCAAGTACAATGAGCAGTTCTTC,CASSHPGLKYNEQFF
TRBD1,TRBJ1-1,NA,TRBV28,TGTGCCAGCAGTTTAATATTCTCCGTGACAGGGGGAGGCACTGAAGCTTTCTTT,CASSLIFSVTGGGTEAFF
NA,TRBJ1-2,NA,TRBV3-1/TRBV3-2,TGTGCCAGCAGCCCACCTAGACATCGGGGAGGTGGCTACACCTTC,CASSPPRHRGGGYTF
NA,TRBJ1-2,NA,TRBV5-4,TGTGCCAGCAGCTTGGGGGCAGACAGCTTCAGATATGGCTACACCTTC,CASSLGADSFRYGYTF
NA,TRBJ1-1,NA,TRBV27,TGTGCCAGCTACCAGATAGGGGGGCTAGGAGGGACTGAAGCTTTCTTT,CASYQIGGLGGTEAFF
TRBD2,TRBJ2-5,NA,TRBV14,TGTGCCAGCAGCCAAGAGTTGGGGACTATACAAGAGACCCAGTACTTC,CASSQELGTIQETQYF
NA,TRBJ2-2,NA,TRBV2,TGTGCCAGCAGGCACAGGGAGAAGCTACGGGGCGGGGAGCTGTTTTTT,CASRHREKLRGGELFF
TRBD1,TRBJ1-2,NA,TRBV7-2,TGTGCCAGCAGGCCTGGACAGGGCAACTATGGCTACACCTTC,CASRPGQGNYGYTF
NA,TRBJ2-3,NA,TRBV30,TGTGCCTGGAGTGAGGGTGTAGATACGCAGTATTTT,CAWSEGVDTQYF
NA,TRBJ1-2,NA,TRBV18,TGTGCCAGCTCACCTTTGAGCGGACAGAAGCCTCCTTTC,CASSPLSGQKPPF
NA,TRBJ1-2,NA,TRBV4-2,TGTGCCAGCAGCCAGCAGGAGCACTATGGCTACACCTTC,CASSQQEHYGYTF
NA,TRBJ2-5,NA,TRBV18,TGTGCCAGCTCACCACCGGCCCAGCTAGAGACCCAGTACTTC,CASSPPAQLETQYF
NA,TRBJ2-1,NA,TRBV9,TGTGCCAGCAGCGTGGGCGGGGCGAGCTCCTACAATGAGCAGTTCTTC,CASSVGGASSYNEQFF
NA,TRBJ2-7,NA,TRBV18,TGTGCCAGCTCACCAGGAGGGATCGAGCAGTACTTC,CASSPGGIEQYF
NA,TRBJ1-1,NA,TRBV29-1,TGCAGCGTTGAGGGACCTGGCATGAACACTGAAGCTTTCTTT,CSVEGPGMNTEAFF
NA,TRBJ1-3,NA,TRBV7-8,TGTGCCAGCAGCTCCGGGCGGACCTCTGGAAACACCATATATTTT,CASSSGRTSGNTIYF
NA,TRBJ1-1,once,TRBV10-3,TGTGCCATCAGCCCAAGCCAGGGTATTATAGAAGCTTTCTTT,CAISPSQGIIEAFF
NA,TRBJ1-5,few,TRBV6-1,TGTGCCAGCAGTGAGAGTCAGCCCCAGCATTTT,CASSESQPQHF
NA,TRBJ2-2,NA,TRBV15,TGTGCCACCAGCAGTCTAGGGATGGGGGTAGGCGGGGAGCTGTTTTTT,CATSSLGMGVGGELFF
NA,TRBJ1-5,NA,TRBV27,TGTGCCAGCAGCCGGAGACAGGGCAATCAGCCCCAGCATTTT,CASSRRQGNQPQHF
NA,TRBJ2-1,NA,TRBV12-3/TRBV12-4,TGTGCCAGCACGTTCGTTAATGAGCAGTTCTTC,CASTFVNEQFF
NA,TRBJ1-4,once,TRBV2,TGTGCCAGCAGTGAATCGGCCGGGACTCAAAAACTGTTTTTT,CASSESAGTQKLFF
TRBD2,TRBJ2-3,NA,TRBV5-1,TGCGCCAGCAGCTTGGTGACTAGCGGGGGGACAGATACGCAGTATTTT,CASSLVTSGGTDTQYF
NA,TRBJ1-2,once,TRBV10-2,TGCGCCAGCGCCCCAGGGTACTATGGCTACACCTTC,CASAPGYYGYTF
TRBD2,TRBJ2-1,NA,TRBV2,TGTGCCAGCGAGCGGGAGGGGGCCGGGGATGAGCAGTTCTTC,CASEREGAGDEQFF
TRBD2,TRBJ2-3,NA,TRBV7-2,TGTGCCAGCAGCTTAGTTTGGCTAGCGGGGGGGCACACAGATACGCAGTATTTT,CASSLVWLAGGHTDTQYF
NA,TRBJ1-1,NA,TRBV6-4,TGTGCCAGCTCCAGGGACCTGAACACTGAAGCTTTCTTT,CASSRDLNTEAFF
NA,TRBJ2-1,NA,TRBV14,TGTGCCAGCAGCCCACGGCTGGGATCACATGAGCAGTTCTTC,CASSPRLGSHEQFF
NA,TRBJ1-5,NA,TRBV7-6,TGTGCCAGCAGCTTTTTGGGTAATAGCAATCAGCCCCAGCATTTT,CASSFLGNSNQPQHF
NA,TRBJ1-1,NA,TRBV2,TGTGCCAGCAGTTCCAGGGGTAATACTGAAGCTTTCTTT,CASSSRGNTEAFF
NA,TRBJ1-5,NA,TRBV2,TGTGCCAGCAGTGATGCCAGGGTCAATCAGCCCCAGCATTTT,CASSDARVNQPQHF
NA,TRBJ1-6,once,TRBV5-4,TGTGCCAGCAGACCTGACAGTACTAATTCACCCCTCCACTTT,CASRPDSTNSPLHF
TRBD1,TRBJ2-7,NA,TRBV19,TGTGCCAGTAAGAAGGACAGGGGTCCCTACGAGCAGTACTTC,CASKKDRGPYEQYF
NA,TRBJ1-5,NA,TRBV12-3/TRBV12-4,TGTGCCAGCAGTTTGGAGGAACATCAGCCCCAGCATTTT,CASSLEEHQPQHF
NA,TRBJ2-3,NA,TRBV19,TGTGCCAGTAAATCGGGGAGCGCTAGCACAGATACGCAGTATTTT,CASKSGSASTDTQYF
NA,TRBJ1-5,NA,TRBV7-2,TGTGCCAGCAGCTTTAGGGCAGGGAATCAGCCCCAGCATTTT,CASSFRAGNQPQHF
NA,TRBJ2-7,NA,TRBV18,TGTGCCAGCTCTAGTGACTATCTGAGAACCTACGAGCAGTACTTC,CASSSDYLRTYEQYF
NA,TRBJ1-5,NA,TRBV6-6,TGTGTAATGGGGGGGAATCAGCCCCAGCATTTT,CVMGGNQPQHF